One sample yielded the 26 T cell receptor beta chains listed below, sequenced in a study of shared clonotypes between healthy human individuals. The protocol was immunoSEQ multiplex PCR, while the TCRdb copy is restricted to in-frame clones and leaves out a portion. The repertoire holds roughly 380,000 clones, with around 96% as singletons. The sample consisted of memory CD8+ T cells sorted from blood. Subset noted: CD45RO+ cells pooled with CCR7-negative TemRA cells. These TCRs come from a man aged 25-45 years in good health.

The J gene is TRBJ2-7, the V gene TRBV10-3, with 9 bases aligning to TRBD1. V shed 6 bases and J 0 bases; nucleotides not matched to a gene: 6. The CDR3 loop spans 15 amino acids. Looked up from germline, CDR1 is ENHRY and CDR2 is SYGVKD. The CDR3 sequence is CAIRATGGSSYEQYF. CDR3 DNA sequence: TGTGCCATCAGGGCGACAGGGGGGAGCTCCTACGAGCAGTACTTC.

The chain links TRBV2 to TRBJ2-5; the match to TRBD1 covers 7 bases. The length of the CDR3 is 12 residues. Unmatched junction bases numbered 9, after V lost 10 bases and J lost 7 bases. The germline CDR1 and CDR2 sequences are SNHLY and FYNNEI. CDR3 loop: CATKTGKGTQYF. CDR3 in DNA: TGTGCCACCAAGACAGGGAAAGGGACCCAGTACTTC.

V and J are TRBV7-2 and TRBJ2-1; TRBD2 matches 10 bases. Looked up from germline, CDR1 is SGHTA and CDR2 is FQGNSA. V lost 3 bases to trimming and J lost 5 bases; unmatched junction nucleotides: 1. The CDR3 sequence is 14 residues long. CDR3 coding DNA: TGTGCCAGCAGCTTCCTAGCGGGAGACAATGAGCAGTTCTTC. Protein sequence: CASSFLAGDNEQFF. The whole variable domain, filled in from reference TRBV7-2 and TRBJ2-1, reads GAGVSQSPSNKVTEKGKDVELRCDPISGHTALYWYRQSLGQGLEFLIYFQGNSAPDKSGLPSDRFSAERTGGSVSTLTIQRTQQEDSAVYLCASSFLAGDNEQFFGPGTRLTVL.

This clone was picked up one time. The chain uses TRBV28 and TRBJ2-1; D is undetermined. Deletions cut 6 bases from V and 10 bases from J, with 16 bases between. Germline V lookup: CDR1 MDHEN, CDR2 SYDVKM. The CDR3 contains 13 residues. For the CDR3, the DNA is TGTGCCAGCAGCGCACTCCACATCGGGGAGCAGTTCTTC. Protein sequence: CASSALHIGEQFF.

The chain combines TRBV7-8 with TRBJ2-5; perhaps TRBD2 as D (5 bases). V lost 4 bases to trimming and J lost 4 bases, with 19 bases between them. The CDR3 covers 16 residues. The V gene's germline CDR1 is SGHVS and CDR2 FQNEAQ. CDR3 residues: CASSSPLLSGGETQYF. CDR3 nucleotides: TGTGCCAGCAGCTCCCCCCTCCTCAGCGGCGGAGAGACCCAGTACTTC. Combining the CDR3 with reference TRBV7-8 and TRBJ2-5 gives the whole variable domain GAGVSQSPRYKVAKRGQDVALRCDPISGHVSLFWYQQALGQGPEFLTYFQNEAQLDKSGLPSDRFFAERPEGSVSTLKIQRTQQEDSAVYLCASSSPLLSGGETQYFGPGTRLLVL.

This clone came up once. The chain couples TRBV15 to TRBJ2-3; possibly TRBD2 for D (5 bases). Trimming removed 6 bases at V and 6 bases at J, with 22 bases between. CDR3 length: 16 residues. CDR1 LNHNV and CDR2 YYDKDF come from the germline V gene (reference sequence). The CDR3 loop reads CATSPETSGAGDTQYF. The CDR3 DNA sequence: TGTGCCACCAGTCCAGAGACCAGCGGCGCAGGTGATACGCAGTATTTT.

This chain links TRBV2 with TRBJ1-2, with D tentatively TRBD1 (5 bases). There are 15 residues in the CDR3. V was clipped by 6 bases and J by 6 bases, with 20 bases between them. CDR1 is SNHLY, CDR2 FYNNEI, per germline. The CDR3 DNA reads as TGTGCCAGCAGCGAAATCGGCACGGGGCGGGATGGCTACACCTTC. Its translation is CASSEIGTGRDGYTF.

The V and J genes are TRBV7-9 and TRBJ2-3; TRBD2 matches 8 bases. Germline V gives CDR1 SEHNR, CDR2 FQNEAQ (reference sequence). With V trimmed by 1 base and J by 3 bases, 6 bases remained unmatched. This CDR3 comprises 16 residues. CDR3 in amino acids: CASSLERPSGTDTQYF. In DNA form, the CDR3 reads TGTGCCAGCAGCTTAGAGAGGCCTAGCGGGACAGATACGCAGTATTTT.

The chain recombines TRBV7-2 with TRBJ2-1, with 7 bases aligning to TRBD1. Germline values: CDR1 SGHTA, CDR2 FQGNSA. Trimming removed 5 bases from V and 0 bases from J; junction bases left unmatched: 4. The CDR3 is 15 amino acids. CDR3 sequence reads: CASSPGDSSYNEQFF. CDR3 DNA: TGTGCCAGCAGCCCAGGGGACAGCTCCTACAATGAGCAGTTCTTC.

This chain uses TRBV7-6 with TRBJ1-5; D gene ambiguous. The CDR3 contains 13 residues. Germline lookup yields CDR1 SGHVS and CDR2 FNYEAQ. V lost 5 bases to trimming and J lost 9 bases, with 14 bases between them. CDR3: CASSLLQSGPQHF. CDR3 nucleotides: TGTGCCAGCAGCCTCCTTCAATCCGGGCCCCAGCATTTT.

V usage is TRBV5-1 and J usage is TRBJ2-3; the D is unclear. Trimming stripped 4 bases from V and 2 bases from J, with 11 bases between. Germline V gives CDR1 SGHRS, CDR2 YFSETQ. CDR3 size: 14 residues. CDR3 coding DNA: TGCGCCAGCAGCCGGAATGTGCACACAGATACGCAGTATTTT. This codes for CASSRNVHTDTQYF.

The V and J genes are TRBV5-4 and TRBJ2-1; 7 bases are shared with TRBD2. Germline V gives CDR1 SGHNT, CDR2 YYREEE (reference sequence). With 0 bases clipped from V and 8 bases from J, the junction kept 8 bases outside the gene matches. The CDR3 runs 15 residues. CDR3 coding DNA: TGTGCCAGCAGCTTGGCTAGCGGAGGCAGGGATGAGCAGTTCTTC. This sequence encodes CASSLASGGRDEQFF.

Note on this clone: Its ends do not fully match the called genes, so a read error is possible. The chain recombines TRBV4-2 with TRBJ2-1; a possible D gene is TRBD2 (6 bases). This CDR3 comprises 12 residues. CDR1 and CDR2 (germline): LGHNA, YNFKEQ. CDR3 sequence reads: CASSQDTAGRVF. CDR3 DNA sequence: TGTGCCAGCAGCCAAGATACAGCGGGTAGGGTCTTC.

The V gene is TRBV7-9, the J gene TRBJ1-6; D is possibly TRBD1 (5 bases). This CDR3 is 14 amino acids long. Germline CDR1 and CDR2: SEHNR and FQNEAQ (reference sequence). Trimming removed 3 bases from V and 8 bases from J, with 11 bases in between. The CDR3 loop reads CASSLRGKDSPLHF. The CDR3 DNA reads as TGTGCCAGCAGCTTGCGGGGGAAGGATTCACCCCTCCACTTT.

Points on this clone: Other DNA sequences in the same sample also yield this CDR3. The J gene is TRBJ2-7, the V gene TRBV5-1, with 10 bases matching TRBD1. The CDR3 contains 15 residues. J was trimmed by 3 bases and V by 2 bases; bases with no gene match: 5. CDR1 is SGHRS and CDR2 is YFSETQ in the germline V gene. The CDR3 region is CASSLTGTGDYEQYF. CDR3 DNA sequence: TGCGCCAGCAGCTTAACCGGGACAGGGGACTACGAGCAGTACTTC.

A word on this clone: Other DNA sequences within the sample encode an identical CDR3. The chain links TRBV28 to TRBJ2-6; the D gene could be TRBD1 or TRBD2 (5 bases each). V gave up 2 bases and J gave up 0 bases, with 5 bases separating them. Germline CDR1 reads MDHEN; CDR2 reads SYDVKM. This CDR3 has 15 amino acids. Here the CDR3 reads CASSLGGSGANVLTF. Written as DNA, the CDR3 is TGTGCCAGCAGTTTAGGGGGCTCTGGGGCCAACGTCCTGACTTTC.

The gene calls are TRBV15 and TRBJ1-1, with 7 nucleotides matching TRBD1. V trimming: 0 bases; J trimming: 13 bases; junction bases outside the gene matches: 20. The CDR3 length is 17 residues. The V gene's germline CDR1 is LNHNV and CDR2 YYDKDF (reference sequence). DNA for the CDR3: TGTGCCACCAGCAGAGATCAGGGTGGGCCGACAGGGCAGAGGGGTTTCTTT. This sequence encodes CATSRDQGGPTGQRGFF.

The genes are TRBV4-2 and TRBJ1-5, with a tentative D call TRBD1 (5 bases). The CDR3 runs to 15 residues. Deletions cut 3 bases from V and 1 base from J, with 10 bases between. Per the germline V gene, CDR1 is LGHNA and CDR2 is YNFKEQ. CDR3 DNA sequence: TGTGCCAGCAGCCATAATAAGGGGAGCAATCAGCCCCAGCATTTT. Protein product: CASSHNKGSNQPQHF.

The chain joins TRBV9 to TRBJ2-2; the match to TRBD2 covers 9 bases. CDR1 is SGDLS, CDR2 YYNGEE, per germline. The junction had 10 bases not matched to a gene; V was cut back by 4 bases and J by 6 bases. The CDR3 covers 16 residues. The CDR3 reads CASSPLAGSGAGELFF. The CDR3 nucleotides are TGTGCCAGCAGCCCGCTAGCGGGATCAGGGGCCGGGGAGCTGTTTTTT.

V is TRBV10-3 and J is TRBJ1-1; D possibly corresponds to TRBD1 (5 bases). The CDR3 runs 12 residues. Trimming left V 3 bases short and J 5 bases short, with 7 bases between. The V gene's germline CDR1 is ENHRY and CDR2 SYGVKD. CDR3 nucleotides: TGTGCCATCAGTGATAAGGGGACTGAAGCTTTCTTT. It encodes CAISDKGTEAFF.

This chain links TRBV5-8 with TRBJ2-1, with 8 bases aligning to TRBD1. This CDR3 contains 16 residues. The V gene's germline CDR1 is SGHTS and CDR2 YDEGEE. Trimming took 4 bases from V and 1 from J; bases not matched to a gene: 7. CDR3 DNA: TGTGCCAGCAGCGATACCAGGGGGCTTTCCTACAATGAGCAGTTCTTC. As protein: CASSDTRGLSYNEQFF.

V gene TRBV7-9 combines with J gene TRBJ2-7; 7 bases match TRBD1. This CDR3 is 13 amino acids long. Germline V CDR1 and CDR2: SEHNR, FQNEAQ (reference sequence). Losses at the gene ends were 4 bases for V and 4 bases for J; bases not matched to a gene: 4. The CDR3 loop is CASSWGQYYEQYF. The CDR3 DNA is TGTGCCAGCAGCTGGGGACAGTATTACGAGCAGTACTTC.

The gene calls are TRBV7-9 and TRBJ2-7, with TRBD2 matching 8 bases. CDR1 and CDR2 from the germline V gene are SEHNR and FQNEAQ (reference sequence). J gave up 8 bases and V 5 bases, and 14 bases lay outside the gene matches. The CDR3 extends over 15 amino acids. The CDR3 sequence is CASSPNSSGLGKQYF. The CDR3 DNA follows: TGTGCCAGCAGCCCTAACTCTAGCGGGCTAGGGAAGCAGTACTTC.

This sequence joins TRBV5-5 and TRBJ1-1; D not resolved. The germline V and J ends were trimmed by 2 bases and 11 bases, with 10 bases remaining between them. Germline assignment: CDR1 SGHKS and CDR2 YYEKEE (reference sequence). The CDR3 covers 11 residues. The CDR3 here is CASSFGSRAFF. The CDR3 nucleotides are TGTGCCAGCAGCTTCGGATCGCGGGCTTTCTTT.

V gene TRBV6-1 combines with J gene TRBJ1-4; 11 bases fit TRBD1. The J segment lost 8 bases and the V segment lost 1 base, leaving 15 bases of the junction unmatched. Per germline, CDR1 MNHNS and CDR2 SASEGT. The CDR3 consists of 19 residues. The CDR3: CASSEVQGWTGGVREKLFF. CDR3 nucleotides: TGTGCCAGCAGTGAAGTACAGGGGTGGACAGGGGGCGTTCGGGAAAAACTGTTTTTT.

The chain has TRBV2 and TRBJ2-7; 12 positions agree with TRBD2. The CDR3 contains 15 residues. In germline, CDR1 is SNHLY, CDR2 FYNNEI. V lost 4 bases, J lost 6 bases, and 7 bases stayed unmatched. CDR3 sequence (DNA): TGTGCCAGCAGTGGGGCTAGCGGGAGGGTTTCCGAGCAGTACTTC. Translating it yields CASSGASGRVSEQYF.